The rows below give T cell receptor beta chains drawn from one sample of a study of blood T cell repertoires in COVID-19. Data came from immunoSEQ multiplex PCR; TCRdb stores just in-frame clones and leaves some out. The table records some 390,000 clones, around 87% of them present only once. Source material: peripheral blood. The receptors come from a woman aged 60-75 years with COVID-19, enrolled during active disease. The CDR3 runs from the conserved cysteine through the conserved F or W. A D gene is named only where the DNA matches it firmly. Expanded clones get a size class; other rows say once, few or many, or leave the size out.

clone_size: once
cdr3_length: 15
v_call: TRBV28
j_call: TRBJ2-3
d_call: .
cdr3_nt: TGTGCCAGCAGTTTAACGTACCTAAGCACAGATACGCAGTATTTT
cdr3_aa: CASSLTYLSTDTQYF

clone_size: .
cdr3_length: 11
v_call: TRBV30
j_call: TRBJ1-3
d_call: .
cdr3_nt: TGTGCCTGGAGTCTGGGAAACACCATATATTTT
cdr3_aa: CAWSLGNTIYF

clone_size: .
cdr3_length: 16
v_call: TRBV11-1
j_call: TRBJ2-7
d_call: TRBD2
cdr3_nt: TGTGCCAGCAGCCTCGATCCCGGGGGGGGCCCGATCGAGCAGTACTTC
cdr3_aa: CASSLDPGGGPIEQYF

clone_size: .
cdr3_length: 15
v_call: TRBV5-1
j_call: TRBJ1-5
d_call: TRBD1
cdr3_nt: TGCGCCAGCAGCTTGGGGCAGGGGGCCGATCAGCCCCAGCATTTT
cdr3_aa: CASSLGQGADQPQHF

clone_size: .
cdr3_length: 15
v_call: TRBV7-2
j_call: TRBJ2-1
d_call: .
cdr3_nt: TGTGCCAGCAGCTCGCGGGGCCTTTCCTACAATGAGCAGTTCTTC
cdr3_aa: CASSSRGLSYNEQFF

clone_size: few
cdr3_length: 16
v_call: TRBV5-1
j_call: TRBJ2-2
d_call: .
cdr3_nt: TGCGCCAGCAGCTTGGCCCCGACAGAGAACACCGGGGAGCTGTTTTTT
cdr3_aa: CASSLAPTENTGELFF

clone_size: .
cdr3_length: 11
v_call: TRBV20-1
j_call: TRBJ2-3
d_call: .
cdr3_nt: TGCAGTGCCAAGAGAACAGATACGCAGTATTTT
cdr3_aa: CSAKRTDTQYF

clone_size: .
cdr3_length: 16
v_call: TRBV28
j_call: TRBJ2-3
d_call: .
cdr3_nt: TGTGCCAGCAGGCCCCACTGGCGGGGCTCGGCAGATACGCAGTATTTT
cdr3_aa: CASRPHWRGSADTQYF

clone_size: once
cdr3_length: 13
v_call: TRBV5-1
j_call: TRBJ1-1
d_call: TRBD1
cdr3_nt: TGCGCCAGCACTACTTACAGGGGTGCTGAAGCTTTCTTT
cdr3_aa: CASTTYRGAEAFF

clone_size: few
cdr3_length: 13
v_call: TRBV12-3/TRBV12-4
j_call: TRBJ2-5
d_call: .
cdr3_nt: TGTGCCAGCAGTGTAATAGCCGAAGAGACCCAGTACTTC
cdr3_aa: CASSVIAEETQYF

clone_size: .
cdr3_length: 11
v_call: TRBV20-1
j_call: TRBJ1-1
d_call: .
cdr3_nt: TGCAGTGCTTCAGGGTCCACTGAAGCTTTCTTT
cdr3_aa: CSASGSTEAFF

clone_size: once
cdr3_length: 13
v_call: TRBV24-1
j_call: TRBJ1-2
d_call: TRBD1
cdr3_nt: TGTGCCACCAGTGGTACAGGGGGCGACGGCTACACCTTC
cdr3_aa: CATSGTGGDGYTF

clone_size: .
cdr3_length: 17
v_call: TRBV9
j_call: TRBJ2-3
d_call: TRBD2
cdr3_nt: TGTGCCAGCAGCGTAGATCTAGCGGGGGCGCACACAGATACGCAGTATTTT
cdr3_aa: CASSVDLAGAHTDTQYF

clone_size: .
cdr3_length: 12
v_call: TRBV3-1/TRBV3-2
j_call: TRBJ1-6
d_call: TRBD1
cdr3_nt: TGTGCCAGCAGCGCCGACAGGGCCATACTCCACTTT
cdr3_aa: CASSADRAILHF

clone_size: .
cdr3_length: 13
v_call: TRBV5-4
j_call: TRBJ2-5
d_call: .
cdr3_nt: TGTGCCAGCAGCTTCCGACAGAAAGAGACCCAGTACTTC
cdr3_aa: CASSFRQKETQYF

clone_size: .
cdr3_length: 15
v_call: TRBV29-1
j_call: TRBJ1-3
d_call: TRBD1
cdr3_nt: TGCAGCGTGCGGACAGGGGCCGACTCTGGAAACACCATATATTTT
cdr3_aa: CSVRTGADSGNTIYF

clone_size: .
cdr3_length: 13
v_call: TRBV9
j_call: TRBJ2-1
d_call: .
cdr3_nt: TGTGCCAGCAGCGTAAACATCTACAATGAGCAGTTCTTC
cdr3_aa: CASSVNIYNEQFF

clone_size: .
cdr3_length: 13
v_call: TRBV10-1
j_call: TRBJ2-2
d_call: .
cdr3_nt: TGCGCCAGTGGACACGAGAACACCGGGGAGCTGTTTTTT
cdr3_aa: CASGHENTGELFF

clone_size: .
cdr3_length: 16
v_call: TRBV19
j_call: TRBJ2-1
d_call: TRBD2
cdr3_nt: TGTGCCAGTAGTATAGATAGCGGGGGTCAGTACAATGAGCAGTTCTTC
cdr3_aa: CASSIDSGGQYNEQFF

clone_size: .
cdr3_length: 15
v_call: TRBV4-1
j_call: TRBJ1-2
d_call: .
cdr3_nt: TGCGCCAGCAGCCCCTTCGAGCAGGGTTTGGAAGGCTACACCTTC
cdr3_aa: CASSPFEQGLEGYTF

clone_size: .
cdr3_length: 14
v_call: TRBV19
j_call: TRBJ1-2
d_call: TRBD1
cdr3_nt: TGTGCCAGTAGTACCGGGGACAGGGTTCTTGGCTACACCTTC
cdr3_aa: CASSTGDRVLGYTF

clone_size: .
cdr3_length: 17
v_call: TRBV11-2
j_call: TRBJ2-7
d_call: TRBD1
cdr3_nt: TGTGCCAGCAGCTTATCCATTCTGCCGGGACAGTTTTACGAGCAGTACTTC
cdr3_aa: CASSLSILPGQFYEQYF

clone_size: .
cdr3_length: 15
v_call: TRBV5-4
j_call: TRBJ1-3
d_call: TRBD1
cdr3_nt: TGTGCCAGCAGCTTGGGGACAGGGACTGGAAACACCATATATTTT
cdr3_aa: CASSLGTGTGNTIYF

clone_size: .
cdr3_length: 17
v_call: TRBV5-6
j_call: TRBJ1-3
d_call: .
cdr3_nt: TGTGCCAGCTACAGGTTGGCAGGGTCGTTCTCTGGAAACACCATATATTTT
cdr3_aa: CASYRLAGSFSGNTIYF

clone_size: .
cdr3_length: 15
v_call: TRBV13
j_call: TRBJ2-4
d_call: TRBD1
cdr3_nt: TGTGCCAGCAGCCCCCTAAAGGGGGCAGGGTTCATTCAGTACTTC
cdr3_aa: CASSPLKGAGFIQYF

clone_size: .
cdr3_length: 16
v_call: TRBV15
j_call: TRBJ2-2
d_call: TRBD2
cdr3_nt: TGTGCCACCAGCAGAGGTGGGGGGGTAAAAACCGGGGAGCTGTTTTTT
cdr3_aa: CATSRGGGVKTGELFF

clone_size: .
cdr3_length: 15
v_call: TRBV7-8
j_call: TRBJ2-5
d_call: TRBD2
cdr3_nt: TGTGCCAGCAGCTTAGGGTCTAGCGGGGGGGCCCGAGGGTACTTC
cdr3_aa: CASSLGSSGGARGYF

clone_size: once
cdr3_length: 17
v_call: TRBV6-6
j_call: TRBJ1-2
d_call: .
cdr3_nt: TGTGCCAGCAGTCCCCGGGACACTCAAACAGGAAACTATGGCTACACCTTC
cdr3_aa: CASSPRDTQTGNYGYTF

clone_size: .
cdr3_length: 15
v_call: TRBV7-3
j_call: TRBJ2-1
d_call: TRBD2
cdr3_nt: TGTGCCAGCAGCCCCAGCGGGGGGGCGGTCGTTGAGCAGTTCTTC
cdr3_aa: CASSPSGGAVVEQFF

clone_size: .
cdr3_length: 12
v_call: TRBV18
j_call: TRBJ1-2
d_call: .
cdr3_nt: TGTGCCAGCTCACCCCAATGGCATGGCTACACCTTC
cdr3_aa: CASSPQWHGYTF

clone_size: .
cdr3_length: 14
v_call: TRBV28
j_call: TRBJ2-3
d_call: .
cdr3_nt: TGTGCCGGGGGCCCGGGGGGAGCACCAGATACGCAGTATTTT
cdr3_aa: CAGGPGGAPDTQYF

clone_size: .
cdr3_length: 12
v_call: TRBV20-1
j_call: TRBJ1-1
d_call: .
cdr3_nt: TGCAGTGCTAGTAAGCGGAACACTGAAGCTTTCTTT
cdr3_aa: CSASKRNTEAFF

clone_size: .
cdr3_length: 13
v_call: TRBV11-3
j_call: TRBJ2-2
d_call: .
cdr3_nt: TGTGCCAGCAGCTCTCGACAGGCTGGGGAGCTGTTTTTT
cdr3_aa: CASSSRQAGELFF

clone_size: .
cdr3_length: 16
v_call: TRBV7-8
j_call: TRBJ2-7
d_call: TRBD1
cdr3_nt: TGTGCCAGCAGCTCACCGACGGACAGGGAAGCCTACGAGCAGTACTTC
cdr3_aa: CASSSPTDREAYEQYF

clone_size: .
cdr3_length: 11
v_call: TRBV19
j_call: TRBJ1-1
d_call: .
cdr3_nt: TGTGCCAGTAGTGGTCGGAGTGAAGCTTTCTTT
cdr3_aa: CASSGRSEAFF

clone_size: .
cdr3_length: 15
v_call: TRBV10-3
j_call: TRBJ1-3
d_call: .
cdr3_nt: TGTGCCATCAGTGATCAGGGTAGGTCCGGAAACACCATATATTTT
cdr3_aa: CAISDQGRSGNTIYF

clone_size: .
cdr3_length: 14
v_call: TRBV6-5
j_call: TRBJ2-2
d_call: .
cdr3_nt: TGTGCCAGCAGTTACTCGAAGGGGGCCGGGGAGCTGTTTTTT
cdr3_aa: CASSYSKGAGELFF

clone_size: .
cdr3_length: 12
v_call: TRBV4-1
j_call: TRBJ2-1
d_call: .
cdr3_nt: TGCGCCAGCAGCCAAGACAGGCAGGAGCAGTTCTTC
cdr3_aa: CASSQDRQEQFF

clone_size: .
cdr3_length: 15
v_call: TRBV5-1
j_call: TRBJ1-1
d_call: TRBD1
cdr3_nt: TGCGCCAGCAGCTTGGCAGGGGGGATGAACACTGAAGCTTTCTTT
cdr3_aa: CASSLAGGMNTEAFF

clone_size: .
cdr3_length: 14
v_call: TRBV28
j_call: TRBJ1-2
d_call: .
cdr3_nt: TGTGCCAGCAGTCTAATGGGAGCATCCCATGGCTACACCTTC
cdr3_aa: CASSLMGASHGYTF

clone_size: once
cdr3_length: 14
v_call: TRBV6-5
j_call: TRBJ1-4
d_call: .
cdr3_nt: TGTGCCAGCCGGAATAGGACACCCGGTGAAAAACTGTTTTTT
cdr3_aa: CASRNRTPGEKLFF

clone_size: .
cdr3_length: 13
v_call: TRBV12-3/TRBV12-4
j_call: TRBJ1-3
d_call: TRBD1
cdr3_nt: TGTGCCAGCAGGGGACAGGGGGTGAACACCATATATTTT
cdr3_aa: CASRGQGVNTIYF

clone_size: .
cdr3_length: 13
v_call: TRBV6-2/TRBV6-3
j_call: TRBJ1-1
d_call: .
cdr3_nt: TGTGCCAGCAGTTCCAGGGGAGGGACTGAAGCTTTCTTT
cdr3_aa: CASSSRGGTEAFF

clone_size: .
cdr3_length: 12
v_call: TRBV7-2
j_call: TRBJ1-2
d_call: .
cdr3_nt: TGTGCCAGCATAGCGGCTAGCTATGGCTACACCTTC
cdr3_aa: CASIAASYGYTF

clone_size: .
cdr3_length: 19
v_call: TRBV24-1
j_call: TRBJ1-4
d_call: .
cdr3_nt: TGTGCCACCAGTGATTTACCCCTTAGGCCGGACAAACTTAGGGAAAAACTGTTTTTT
cdr3_aa: CATSDLPLRPDKLREKLFF

clone_size: .
cdr3_length: 19
v_call: TRBV4-2
j_call: TRBJ2-2
d_call: TRBD2
cdr3_nt: TGTGCCAGCAGCCAAGATGGTTATAGCGGGGGCCTGAACACCGGGGAGCTGTTTTTT
cdr3_aa: CASSQDGYSGGLNTGELFF

clone_size: .
cdr3_length: 16
v_call: TRBV27
j_call: TRBJ2-7
d_call: .
cdr3_nt: TGTGCCAGCAGTCCAAGAGACAGTGTCGACTCCTACGAGCAGTACTTC
cdr3_aa: CASSPRDSVDSYEQYF

clone_size: .
cdr3_length: 14
v_call: TRBV12-5
j_call: TRBJ2-1
d_call: TRBD1
cdr3_nt: TGTGCTAGTGGCCGCGGACAGGGGAGGAATGAGCAGTTCTTC
cdr3_aa: CASGRGQGRNEQFF

clone_size: .
cdr3_length: 14
v_call: TRBV20-1
j_call: TRBJ1-2
d_call: TRBD1
cdr3_nt: TGCAGTGCTAGTCCGGGACAGGGGGCATTTGGCTACACCTTC
cdr3_aa: CSASPGQGAFGYTF

clone_size: .
cdr3_length: 14
v_call: TRBV2
j_call: TRBJ1-1
d_call: .
cdr3_nt: TGTGCCAGCAGTGTCCGAGGGTTGGGCACTGAAGCTTTCTTT
cdr3_aa: CASSVRGLGTEAFF

clone_size: .
cdr3_length: 16
v_call: TRBV7-6
j_call: TRBJ1-2
d_call: .
cdr3_nt: TGTGCCAGCAGCCTCGGGGGGGGGAGCCTTAACTATGGCTACACCTTC
cdr3_aa: CASSLGGGSLNYGYTF

clone_size: .
cdr3_length: 17
v_call: TRBV14
j_call: TRBJ1-2
d_call: .
cdr3_nt: TGTGCCAGCAGCCAAGTAAAGAGGGCCGACGCTAACTATGGCTACACCTTC
cdr3_aa: CASSQVKRADANYGYTF

clone_size: .
cdr3_length: 18
v_call: TRBV19
j_call: TRBJ2-5
d_call: TRBD2
cdr3_nt: TGTGCCAGTAGTATAGTGGGTAGCGGGGGGAAGTACCAAGAGACCCAGTACTTC
cdr3_aa: CASSIVGSGGKYQETQYF

clone_size: .
cdr3_length: 15
v_call: TRBV7-9
j_call: TRBJ1-1
d_call: .
cdr3_nt: TGTGCCAGCAGCCTGAAATACAGGGAAAGTACTGAAGCTTTCTTT
cdr3_aa: CASSLKYRESTEAFF

clone_size: .
cdr3_length: 15
v_call: TRBV15
j_call: TRBJ1-5
d_call: TRBD1
cdr3_nt: TGTGCCACCAGCAGAGCCGCAGGGGGCATTCAGCCCCAGCATTTT
cdr3_aa: CATSRAAGGIQPQHF

clone_size: .
cdr3_length: 13
v_call: TRBV12-3/TRBV12-4
j_call: TRBJ1-6
d_call: .
cdr3_nt: TGTGCCAGCAGTTTAGGAGGAAATTCACCCCTCCACTTT
cdr3_aa: CASSLGGNSPLHF

clone_size: .
cdr3_length: 16
v_call: TRBV6-1
j_call: TRBJ1-3
d_call: .
cdr3_nt: TGTGCCAGCAGTGGCCACAGGAATTCAGGTGGAAACACCATATATTTT
cdr3_aa: CASSGHRNSGGNTIYF

clone_size: .
cdr3_length: 18
v_call: TRBV12-5
j_call: TRBJ1-2
d_call: TRBD1
cdr3_nt: TGTGCTAGTGGTTTTACCCGGGACAGGTCTTCAGTAAACTATGGCTACACCTTC
cdr3_aa: CASGFTRDRSSVNYGYTF

clone_size: once
cdr3_length: 13
v_call: TRBV7-9
j_call: TRBJ1-1
d_call: TRBD1
cdr3_nt: TGTGCCAGCAGGTTAGGGACAGGGGGCATGGCTTTCTTT
cdr3_aa: CASRLGTGGMAFF